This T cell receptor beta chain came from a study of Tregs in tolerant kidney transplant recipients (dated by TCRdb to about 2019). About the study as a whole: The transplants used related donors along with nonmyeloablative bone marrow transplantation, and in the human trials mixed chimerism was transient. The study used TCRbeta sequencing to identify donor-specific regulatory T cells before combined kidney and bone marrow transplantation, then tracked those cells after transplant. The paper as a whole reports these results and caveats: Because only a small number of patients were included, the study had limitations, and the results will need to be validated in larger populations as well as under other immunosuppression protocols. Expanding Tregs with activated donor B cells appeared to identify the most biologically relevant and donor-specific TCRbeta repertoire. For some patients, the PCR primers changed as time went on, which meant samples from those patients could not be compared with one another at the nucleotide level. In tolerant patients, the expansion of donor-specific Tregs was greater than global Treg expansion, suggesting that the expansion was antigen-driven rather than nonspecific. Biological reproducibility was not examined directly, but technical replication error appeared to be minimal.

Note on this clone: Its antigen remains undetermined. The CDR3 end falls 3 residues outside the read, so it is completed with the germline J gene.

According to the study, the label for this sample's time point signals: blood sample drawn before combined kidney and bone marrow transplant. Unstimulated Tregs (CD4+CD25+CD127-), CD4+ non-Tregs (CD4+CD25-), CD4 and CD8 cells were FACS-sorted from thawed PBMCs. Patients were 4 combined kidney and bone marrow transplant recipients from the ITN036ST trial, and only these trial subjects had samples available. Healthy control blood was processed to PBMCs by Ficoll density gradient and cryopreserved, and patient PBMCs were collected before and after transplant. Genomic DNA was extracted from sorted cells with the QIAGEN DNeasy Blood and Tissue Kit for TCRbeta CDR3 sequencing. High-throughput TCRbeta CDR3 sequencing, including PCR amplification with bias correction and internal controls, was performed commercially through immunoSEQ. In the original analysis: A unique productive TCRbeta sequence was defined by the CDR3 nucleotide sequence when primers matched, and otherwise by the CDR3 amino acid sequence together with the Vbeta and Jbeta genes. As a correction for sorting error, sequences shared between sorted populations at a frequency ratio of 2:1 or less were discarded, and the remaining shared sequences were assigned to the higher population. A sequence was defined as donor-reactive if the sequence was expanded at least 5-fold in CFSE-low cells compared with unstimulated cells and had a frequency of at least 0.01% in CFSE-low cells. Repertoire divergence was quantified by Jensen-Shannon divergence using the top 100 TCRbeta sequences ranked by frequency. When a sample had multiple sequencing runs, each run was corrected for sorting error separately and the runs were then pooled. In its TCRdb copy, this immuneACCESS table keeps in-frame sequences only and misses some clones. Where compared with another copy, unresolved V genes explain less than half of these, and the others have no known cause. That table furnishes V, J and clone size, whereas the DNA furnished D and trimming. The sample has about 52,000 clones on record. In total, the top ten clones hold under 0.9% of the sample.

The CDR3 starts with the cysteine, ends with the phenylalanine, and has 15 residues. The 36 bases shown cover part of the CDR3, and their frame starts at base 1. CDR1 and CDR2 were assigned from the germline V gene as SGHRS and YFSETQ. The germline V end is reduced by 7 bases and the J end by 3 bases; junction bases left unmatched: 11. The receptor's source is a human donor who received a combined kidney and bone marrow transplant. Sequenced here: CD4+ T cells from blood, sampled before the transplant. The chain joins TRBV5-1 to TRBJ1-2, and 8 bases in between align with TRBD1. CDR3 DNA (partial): TGCGCCAGCCGCCCTTCGACAGGGGAGCACTATGGC. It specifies CASRPSTGEHYG. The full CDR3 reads CASRPSTGEHYGYTF.